The 16 T cell receptor beta chains in this list originate from one sample, sequenced in a study of shared T cell receptors in the human thymus. The assay was immunoSEQ multiplex PCR, and TCRdb's table has in-frame clones only and misses some. The sample shows under 850,000 clones, roughly 90% of them seen only once. These data were also reused for a study on human thymus T cells.

Sequencing was carried out using thymocytes. These TCRs come from a boy in the first two years of life with a congenital heart defect.

The rearrangement links TRBV4-2 to TRBJ2-5, with 9 bases that match TRBD2. J lost 1 base, V lost 5 bases, and 17 bases had no gene match. CDR3 size: 19 residues. From germline, CDR1 is LGHNA and CDR2 YNFKEQ. The CDR3, as DNA: TGTGCCAGCAGCACGCGTTATCCCCTAGCGGGGCCGCTCCAAGAGACCCAGTACTTC. Its protein product is CASSTRYPLAGPLQETQYF.

This chain joins TRBV1 and TRBJ2-3; the table's TRBD2 call for D was not verified on the DNA. TRBV1 is a pseudogene locus. This CDR3 comprises 15 residues. CDR3 sequence reads: CTSSQGRERTYTQYF. In DNA form, the CDR3 reads TGCACCAGCAGCCAAGGACGGGAACGCACATATACGCAGTATTTT.

The table lists this clone with a few counts. This chain uses TRBV28 with TRBJ2-4; D may be TRBD2 (6 bases). The ends were cut back, 5 bases at V and 3 bases at J, with 17 bases in the middle. The germline V gene has CDR1 MDHEN and CDR2 SYDVKM. This CDR3 has 16 residues. In nucleotides, the CDR3 is TGTGCCAGCAGTCCCCTCCTGACTAGGAGCAAAAACATTCAGTACTTC. It encodes CASSPLLTRSKNIQYF.

The chain employs TRBV13 and TRBJ2-5; maybe TRBD1 (6 bases). From germline, CDR1 is PRHDT and CDR2 FYEKMQ (reference sequence). There are 17 residues in the CDR3. V shed 1 base and J shed 5 bases, with 20 bases lying between them. This chain's CDR3 is CASSLDSWAGEGETQYF. The CDR3, as DNA: TGTGCCAGCAGCTTAGACTCGTGGGCAGGGGAAGGGGAGACCCAGTACTTC.

CDR3 amino acids: CASSIDPTGYEQYF. The CDR3 DNA is TGTGCCAGTAGTATAGATCCTACCGGCTACGAGCAGTACTTC. The chain links TRBV19 to TRBJ2-7; D gene unclear. Trimming pared 0 bases from V and 3 bases from J, leaving 9 bases between. The length of the CDR3 is 14 residues. Germline CDR1 reads LNHDA; CDR2 reads SQIVND (reference sequence).

This clone appeared a single time. The rearrangement links TRBV6-5 to TRBJ2-7, with 10 bases aligning to TRBD1. The CDR3 has 15 residues. V shed 7 bases and J 2 bases; nucleotides not matched to a gene: 8. CDR1 is MNHEY, CDR2 SVGAGI, per germline. This CDR3 reads CASNPGQGRPYEQYF. Written as DNA, the CDR3 is TGTGCCAGCAATCCGGGACAGGGGCGCCCCTACGAGCAGTACTTC.

The CDR3 here is CSPRGTGANVLTF. The CDR3 coding sequence is TGCAGCCCCCGGGGGACTGGGGCCAACGTCCTGACTTTC. This chain links TRBV29-1 with TRBJ2-6; D is possibly TRBD2 (6 bases). The V end lost 8 bases, the J end lost 2 bases, and 10 bases lay between the germline ends. Germline values: CDR1 SQVTM, CDR2 ANQGSEA. The CDR3 spans 13 residues.

The rearrangement uses TRBV9 and TRBJ2-1; maybe TRBD2 (5 bases). V was shortened by 4 bases and J by 6 bases, with 20 bases between the two germline ends. There are 16 residues in the CDR3. From germline, CDR1 is SGDLS and CDR2 YYNGEE. The CDR3 loop is CASSPRLPGYRNEQFF. CDR3 DNA sequence: TGTGCCAGCAGCCCCCGGCTGCCGGGGTATCGCAATGAGCAGTTCTTC. The full variable domain, rest sourced from reference TRBV9 and TRBJ2-1, is DSGVTQTPKHLITATGQRVTLRCSPRSGDLSVYWYQQSLDQGLQFLIQYYNGEERAKGNILERFSAQQFPDLHSELNLSSLELGDSALYFCASSPRLPGYRNEQFFGPGTRLTVL.

The V call is TRBV30, the J call TRBJ1-3, with D possibly matching TRBD1 (5 bases). V was trimmed by 2 bases and J by 1 base, leaving 15 bases between them. CDR1 and CDR2 from the germline V gene are GTSNPN and SVGIG (reference sequence). This CDR3 contains 16 residues. CDR3: CAWSPGTGVSGNTIYF. CDR3 bases: TGTGCCTGGAGTCCCGGGACGGGGGTTTCTGGAAACACCATATATTTT.

This clone was detected only once. J is TRBJ2-7 and V is TRBV7-2; 11 bases align to TRBD2. The CDR3 has 17 amino acids. V was pared by 3 bases and J by 4 bases, with 11 bases of the junction left unmatched. Germline V gene lookup returns CDR1 SGHTA and CDR2 FQGNSA. CDR3 residues: CASSFGRPTSGTYEQYF. The DNA for the CDR3 is TGTGCCAGCAGCTTTGGCCGTCCGACTAGCGGGACTTACGAGCAGTACTTC.

CDR3 nucleotides: TGTGCCAGCAGCCAAAGTACTAGCGGAGAAGAGACCCAGTACTTC. Translation: CASSQSTSGEETQYF. V gene TRBV5-8 combines with J gene TRBJ2-5; 8 nucleotides agree with TRBD2. The length of the CDR3 is 15 residues. CDR1 is SGHTS, CDR2 YDEGEE, per germline. Trimming took 4 bases from V and 3 from J; bases not matched to a gene: 8.

V and J are TRBV4-2 and TRBJ2-7, with 10 bases matching TRBD1. Per the germline V gene, CDR1 is LGHNA and CDR2 is YNFKEQ. V lost 1 base, J lost 5 bases, and 5 bases stayed unmatched. This CDR3 has 15 amino acids. The chain's CDR3 is CASSQGRQGANEQYF. CDR3 DNA: TGTGCCAGCAGCCAAGGACGACAGGGGGCAAACGAGCAGTACTTC.

As regards this clone: The sample has other DNA sequences that encode this CDR3 too. This chain links TRBV28 with TRBJ1-1, with D unresolved. Germline V lookup: CDR1 MDHEN, CDR2 SYDVKM. V dropped 6 bases and J dropped 0 bases, with 5 bases sitting between them. The CDR3 loop spans 12 amino acids. The CDR3 DNA is TGTGCCAGCAGCCCCATGAACACTGAAGCTTTCTTT. It encodes CASSPMNTEAFF. Full variable domain (missing parts from reference TRBV28 and TRBJ1-1): DVKVTQSSRYLVKRTGEKVFLECVQDMDHENMFWYRQDPGLGLRLIYFSYDVKMKEKGDIPEGYSVSREKKERFSLILESASTNQTSMYLCASSPMNTEAFFGQGTRLTVV.

This chain links TRBV10-3 with TRBJ1-1, with TRBD1 matching 7 bases. The CDR3 is 13 amino acids. The V gene's germline CDR1 is ENHRY and CDR2 SYGVKD. V shed 2 bases, J shed 7 bases, and the junction held 4 bases outside the gene matches. The CDR3 protein is CAISEPAGGEAFF. The CDR3 DNA reads TGTGCCATCAGTGAGCCAGCAGGGGGTGAAGCTTTCTTT.

The chain joins TRBV12-5 to TRBJ1-5; 7 nucleotides line up with TRBD1. J was trimmed by 3 bases and V by 5 bases; bases with no gene match: 7. The CDR3 totals 15 residues. Germline lookup yields CDR1 LGHNT and CDR2 FRNRAP. DNA of the CDR3: TGTGCTAGTGGTCCTGACAGGGCCCCCAATCAGCCCCAGCATTTT. Protein product: CASGPDRAPNQPQHF. Variable domain in full (rest from reference TRBV12-5 and TRBJ1-5): DARVTQTPRHKVTEMGQEVTMRCQPILGHNTVFWYRQTMMQGLELLAYFRNRAPLDDSGMPKDRFSAEMPDATLATLKIQPSEPRDSAVYFCASGPDRAPNQPQHFGDGTRLSIL.

This chain links TRBV5-6 with TRBJ1-1, with a possible D match to TRBD1 (5 bases). V was shortened by 4 bases and J by 4 bases, with 8 bases between the two germline ends. This CDR3 is 12 amino acids long. Germline V CDR1 and CDR2: SGHDT, YYEEEE. The DNA of the CDR3 is TGTGCCAGCAGCCGGCAGGGCACTGAAGCTTTCTTT. This codes for CASSRQGTEAFF.